These T cell receptor beta chains were read from a single sample in a study of blood T cells in healthy people across ages. TCRdb re-called the 5' RACE reads with MiXCR, one entry per CDR3 protein. This table holds 1.5 million to 1.9 million distinct CDR3 sequences, 42% found once. Material for sequencing was blood. These receptors were collected from a young woman in good health. The CDR3 runs from the conserved cysteine through the conserved F or W. A D gene is named only where the DNA matches it firmly. Where a row states a size, it is once, few, many or the class of an expanded clone; other rows omit it.

size | J | D | length | V | DNA | CDR3
NA | TRBJ1-1 | NA | 15 | TRBV5-6 | TGTGCCAGCAGCTTTACAGGTAGGGGGGACACTGAAGCTTTCTTT | CASSFTGRGDTEAFF
NA | TRBJ2-3 | NA | 14 | TRBV5-1 | TGCGCCAGCAGCTTTGAGCGGGTCACAGATACGCAGTATTTT | CASSFERVTDTQYF
NA | TRBJ2-5 | NA | 16 | TRBV4-3 | TGCGCCAGCAGCCAATGGGGTCGTGACTCGCAAGAGACCCAGTACTTC | CASSQWGRDSQETQYF
NA | TRBJ2-1 | TRBD2 | 19 | TRBV5-4 | TGTGCCAGCAGCCCCCGACTAGCGGGAATCAACAAGAGGGACAATGAGCAGTTCTTC | CASSPRLAGINKRDNEQFF
NA | TRBJ1-1 | TRBD1 | 15 | TRBV6-1 | TGTGCCAGCAGTACCCAGGACAGGGCGAACACTGAAGCTTTCTTT | CASSTQDRANTEAFF
NA | TRBJ2-7 | TRBD1 | 13 | TRBV20-1 | TGCAGCGCTAAGACAGGGATCCATTACGAGCAGTACTTC | CSAKTGIHYEQYF
NA | TRBJ2-5 | NA | 12 | TRBV11-2 | TGTGCCAGCAGCTCAGCGGTTGTTGAGCAGTACTTC | CASSSAVVEQYF
NA | TRBJ2-3 | NA | 14 | TRBV28 | TGTGCCAGCAGACCGACGGATATCCTAGATACGCAGTATTTT | CASRPTDILDTQYF
medium-sized | TRBJ2-1 | NA | 14 | TRBV29-1 | TGCAGCGTTGAACAAATATCGACTGTTATTACGCAGTTCTTC | CSVEQISTVITQFF
NA | TRBJ1-1 | TRBD1 | 18 | TRBV4-1 | TGCGCCAGCAGCCAAGGGCAGGGGGCGGTGGGTAGTGGCACTGAAGCTTTCTTT | CASSQGQGAVGSGTEAFF
many | TRBJ2-7 | NA | 13 | TRBV27 | TGTGCCAGCAGTGTAAAGGGCTCCTACGAGCAGTACTTC | CASSVKGSYEQYF
few | TRBJ2-2 | NA | 18 | TRBV4-3 | TGCGCCAGCAGCCAGTCAACATTCGGGGACTTGAACACCGGGGAGCTGTTTTTT | CASSQSTFGDLNTGELFF
NA | TRBJ2-1 | NA | 16 | TRBV7-9 | TGTGCCAGCAGCTTACAAAGGGTCACAGGGATCCATGAGCAGTTCTTC | CASSLQRVTGIHEQFF
NA | TRBJ2-1 | NA | 12 | TRBV20-1 | TGCAGTGCTAGGTTGATGGGGGGTGAGCAGTTCTTC | CSARLMGGEQFF
NA | TRBJ2-3 | NA | 14 | TRBV20-1 | TGCAGTGCATTGACAGGTTTTCTGGGTGATACGCAGTATTTT | CSALTGFLGDTQYF
NA | TRBJ2-1 | TRBD2 | 14 | TRBV27 | TGTGCCAGCAGTGTCGGGACTAGCGTTACTGAGCAGTTCTTC | CASSVGTSVTEQFF
few | TRBJ2-5 | NA | 14 | TRBV5-1 | TGCGCCAGCAGCGCCTCTAGCTTCCAAGAGACCCAGTACTTC | CASSASSFQETQYF
NA | TRBJ2-3 | NA | 15 | TRBV20-1 | TGCAGTGCTACCAACCGCAGACAGTTTGGAGATACGCAGTATTTT | CSATNRRQFGDTQYF
NA | TRBJ2-3 | NA | 14 | TRBV12-3/TRBV12-4 | TGTGCCAGCAGTTTAATGAGGGGTGCAGATACGCAGTATTTT | CASSLMRGADTQYF
NA | TRBJ1-3 | NA | 15 | TRBV4-3 | TGCGCCAGCAGCCAAGGGGGAAACTCTGGAAACACCATATATTTT | CASSQGGNSGNTIYF
NA | TRBJ1-2 | NA | 14 | TRBV24-1 | TGTGCCACCAGTGATCCCGTGGACAACTATGGCTACACCTTC | CATSDPVDNYGYTF
once | TRBJ2-7 | NA | 14 | TRBV7-9 | TGTGCCAGCATCGCTCACAGCGAGAGATACAAGCAGTACTTC | CASIAHSERYKQYF
NA | TRBJ2-1 | TRBD2 | 16 | TRBV15 | TGTGCCACCAGCAGACCACTAGCGGGCCTCTACAATGAGCAGTTCTTC | CATSRPLAGLYNEQFF
NA | TRBJ2-5 | TRBD2 | 15 | TRBV2 | TGTGCCAGCAGTGAACGCCTAGCGGCTCAAGAGACCCAGTACTTC | CASSERLAAQETQYF
NA | TRBJ1-6 | NA | 14 | TRBV27 | TGTGCCACCCATCCAGGGACGGGTAATTCACCCCTCCACTTT | CATHPGTGNSPLHF
few | TRBJ2-3 | NA | 13 | TRBV10-3 | TGTGCCATCGGGGGCAGCCCGGGGGATCCGCAGTATTTT | CAIGGSPGDPQYF
once | TRBJ2-1 | NA | 17 | TRBV20-1 | TGCAGTGCTAGGGTAACTAGCAGAGCCATCAGATACAATGAGCAGTTCTTC | CSARVTSRAIRYNEQFF
NA | TRBJ1-6 | NA | 21 | TRBV15 | TGTGCCACCAGCAGAGACGTGGTCGGAACAGGGTCGAGCTCCTATAATTCACCCCTCCACTTT | CATSRDVVGTGSSSYNSPLHF
few | TRBJ2-7 | TRBD2 | 14 | TRBV6-2/TRBV6-3 | TGTGCCAGCAATTACCGGGAGGAGGCATCCGAGCAGTACTTC | CASNYREEASEQYF
NA | TRBJ2-1 | NA | 13 | TRBV11-2 | TGTGCCAGCAGCCCGAGAACGTACGATGAGCAGTTCTTC | CASSPRTYDEQFF
NA | TRBJ2-5 | TRBD1 | 14 | TRBV6-2/TRBV6-3 | TGTGCCAGCAGGAATCCCGGGACAGTGGAGACCCAGTACTTC | CASRNPGTVETQYF
few | TRBJ2-1 | NA | 15 | TRBV6-6 | TGTGCCAGCAGGATGGACAGTGGGTCCTACAATGAGCAGTTCTTC | CASRMDSGSYNEQFF
few | TRBJ1-1 | NA | 14 | TRBV20-1 | TGCAGTGCTAGCCGCCCGGGGGGGAACACTGAAGCTTTCTTT | CSASRPGGNTEAFF
few | TRBJ2-4 | TRBD1 | 14 | TRBV5-1 | TGCGCCAGCAGCTTGGACGGGACAGAAAACATTCAGTACTTC | CASSLDGTENIQYF
once | TRBJ1-6 | NA | 13 | TRBV9 | TGTGCCAGCAGCGGAAAAATGGGGTCACCCCTCCACTTT | CASSGKMGSPLHF
few | TRBJ2-5 | TRBD2 | 18 | TRBV5-1 | TGCGCCAGCAGCCCTGAGGCTAGCGGGGGGCCCATACAAGAGACCCAGTACTTC | CASSPEASGGPIQETQYF